This TCR beta chain derives from a study of neurological immune-mediated disorders. Study results and limitations: The multiple sclerosis repertoire cluster lacked an association with any feature, whether clinical or MRI. The repertoires of 18 of 34 multiple sclerosis patients were placed by phylogenetic grouping in a single related-CDR3 cluster, which may be a signature.

The V gene's germline CDR1 is MNHEY and CDR2 SVGAGI. This CDR3 is built from 14 residues. V lost 5 bases, J lost 4 bases, and 6 bases stayed unmatched. 5'RACE employing 10-nucleotide random UMIs yielded the cDNA. TCRdb reanalysed the 5' RACE reads using MiXCR and keeps one entry per CDR3 protein. The sample shows tens of thousands of distinct CDR3 sequences, about 2% of them seen only once. There are many counts of this clonotype. What it binds is unknown. The unsorted libraries were made from 2 million PBMCs kept at -80 C. The sequence came from a woman in her 40s with multiple sclerosis. This chain joins TRBV6-5 and TRBJ1-1, with 8 bases aligning to TRBD1. Specimen: PBMCs. For the CDR3, the DNA is TGTGCCAGCAGTCTCAGGGGGCGGCCCACTGAAGCTTTCTTT. It translates to CASSLRGRPTEAFF.